Listed below are T cell receptor beta chains from one sample, sequenced in a study of T-cell reconstitution after alpha-beta-depleted transplantation in children. TCRdb reanalysed the PCR reads using MiXCR and keeps one entry per CDR3 protein. The sample includes about 110,000 distinct CDR3 sequences, 5% to 8% seen only once; the top ten take 20% to 25%. Sample: PBMCs, mostly from graft donor cells, taken 360 days after TCRalphabeta/CD19-depleted stem cell transplant. The source of these receptors is a male patient between 2 and 9 years old who had a stem cell transplant for acute lymphoblastic leukemia, so the T cells may come from the graft donor. CDR3s include the opening cysteine and the closing phenylalanine or tryptophan. Each record gives: V gene, J gene, CDR3 protein.

TRBV6-5	TRBJ1-4	CASSYGWRPATNEKLFF
TRBV25-1	TRBJ1-2	CASSESDGEKLNGYTF
TRBV4-1	TRBJ2-6	CASSEGQVSSGANVLTF
TRBV2	TRBJ2-3	CASSEMGHASTDTQYF
TRBV7-9	TRBJ1-4	CASSLGQRIPEELFF
TRBV10-1	TRBJ2-2	CASMMEGAWGAGTGELFF
TRBV7-9	TRBJ2-5	CASSSRVFETQYF
TRBV28	TRBJ1-1	CASSSSGTHKNLVMNTEAFF
TRBV9	TRBJ1-1	CASSPGGGVNTEAFF
TRBV9	TRBJ1-2	CASSATGRNYGYTF
TRBV6-5	TRBJ2-3	CASSRFTGGSTDTQYF
TRBV9	TRBJ1-1	CASSVAEGVRAEAFF
TRBV20-1	TRBJ1-1	CSARDVRGGHTEAFF
TRBV6-1	TRBJ2-5	CASRTGDGETQYF
TRBV7-2	TRBJ2-7	CASSLGLAGIYEQYF
TRBV4-2	TRBJ2-7	CASSQEGLAGRYEQYF
TRBV10-3	TRBJ2-3	CAISELGGATDTQYF
TRBV20-1	TRBJ2-5	CSARNPAGTWGETQYF
TRBV6-5	TRBJ2-2	CASSFRGDKPGELFF
TRBV12-3/TRBV12-4	TRBJ2-1	CASRGGHPVSSYNEQFF
TRBV10-3	TRBJ2-3	CATLGGGTDTQYF
TRBV7-9	TRBJ1-4	CASSPWTGGKLFF
TRBV20-1	TRBJ2-2	CSANRGKGTGELFF
TRBV27	TRBJ2-3	CASITIAVTQYF
TRBV7-8	TRBJ1-6	CASSSATRVNNSPLHF
TRBV27	TRBJ2-7	CASSLSPPYEQYF
TRBV7-2	TRBJ2-1	CASSPGRYNEQFF
TRBV5-1	TRBJ2-7	CASSHGQGIADYEQYF
TRBV27	TRBJ2-2	CASSLRHLSLELFF
TRBV25-1	TRBJ2-6	CASRGWQTSGANVLTF
TRBV6-5	TRBJ2-1	CASSYYDSSWEQFF
TRBV2	TRBJ1-1	CASSLGTKPEAFF
TRBV7-6	TRBJ2-7	CASRKREGPRGSHEQYF
TRBV4-2	TRBJ2-1	CASSLGAGGPGNEQFF
TRBV7-8	TRBJ2-1	CASSPGLAGRAYNEQFF
TRBV4-2	TRBJ2-3	CASSHHPTAQYF
TRBV5-1	TRBJ1-1	CASRGQMNTEAFF
TRBV28	TRBJ1-1	CASSSWGNTEAFF
TRBV7-8	TRBJ2-7	CASSLRPGTRNEQYF
TRBV20-1	TRBJ2-1	CSARGGTGGGDEQFF
TRBV19	TRBJ2-1	CASSASGRSKNEQFF
TRBV2	TRBJ2-3	CASSEAEISTDTQYF
TRBV15	TRBJ2-1	CATRRVVDNEQFF
TRBV4-1	TRBJ2-3	CASSFLPGPSTDTQYF
TRBV4-2	TRBJ1-2	CASSRGRQNTDGYTF
TRBV24-1	TRBJ1-6	CATSDSQPNSPLHF
TRBV6-2/TRBV6-3	TRBJ2-7	CASRLAREQYF
TRBV7-9	TRBJ1-5	CASSIQGQPQHF
TRBV27	TRBJ2-7	CASSLGTSYEQYF
TRBV19	TRBJ1-2	CASRQGVGNGYTF
TRBV27	TRBJ2-2	CASSWGQIGELFF
TRBV4-3	TRBJ2-3	CASSQGIGQGRDTQYF
TRBV7-2	TRBJ2-5	CASSLGGGLQETQYF
TRBV10-3	TRBJ1-2	CAISEPDGHYGYTF